This T cell receptor beta chain was sequenced during a study of T cells in Graves' hyperthyroidism and ophthalmopathy. TCR beta CDR3 regions were amplified from RNA. HTBI primers drove first-round RT-PCR of the TCR CDR3. TCRdb re-derived calls from the multiplex PCR reads in MiXCR, one entry per CDR3 protein. Among more than 350,000 distinct CDR3 sequences listed, about 16% were seen once. Uncontrolled infection, other autoimmune disease, pregnancy or lactation disqualified patients from enrolment. The diagnostic basis comprised clinical symptoms, serum thyroxine and TRAb, thyroid ultrasound and orbital computed tomography. Broader study findings: A median roughly six months before onset, the model predicted ophthalmopathy.

This clonotype occurred a few times. The antigen remains undetermined. The sequenced material came from blood. The receptor comes from a woman aged 60 to 75 with Graves' ophthalmopathy.

The CDR3 DNA sequence: TGTGCCAACCAACAGGGATCGACAGATACGCAGTATTTT. Translation: CANQQGSTDTQYF. The V gene is TRBV10-3, the J gene TRBJ2-3; maybe TRBD1 (6 bases). CDR1 and CDR2 from the germline V gene are ENHRY and SYGVKD. Trimming shortened V by 10 bases and J by 3 bases, and 14 bases separated the two germline ends. This CDR3 spans 13 amino acids.